The T cell receptor (beta chain) under discussion was sequenced for a study of T cell responses to AZD1222 COVID-19 vaccine. Study-level results: Of spike-specific TCRs, nearly half reportedly target regions left unmutated in variants. Spike-wide coverage was observed for vaccine-associated CD4 TCRs, with dominant responses at 160-218 and 743-854.

Trimming removed 4 bases from V and 8 bases from J, with 11 bases in between. The CDR3 consists of 12 residues. CDR1 is SEHNR and CDR2 is FQNEAQ in the germline V gene (reference sequence). In regard to this clone: The antigen is not known. The sample contains more than one DNA sequence encoding this CDR3.

Sequenced by immunoSEQ multiplex PCR; TCRdb stores in-frame clones only, minus some. The table lists over 100,000 clones, approximately 88% of them singletons. The sequences come from peripheral blood, collected on day 0 of AZD1222 vaccination. The TCR was taken from an adult in good health. This chain links TRBV7-9 with TRBJ1-2; no clear D gene. This CDR3 reads CASSSGGSGYTF. Here the CDR3 DNA reads TGTGCCAGCAGCTCGGGCGGATCGGGCTACACCTTC.